The rows below give T cell receptor beta chains drawn from one sample of a study of control samples from healthy donors and cancer patients. Assay: immunoSEQ multiplex PCR; the TCRdb copy retains only in-frame clones and omits some. In the table there are some 99,000 clones, approximately 90% of which are singletons. The sequenced sample consisted of blood. The receptors here all came from a woman in her 50s in good health. Both conserved end residues are part of each CDR3. D genes are given only for firm matches. The listing skips clone size in some rows; elsewhere it reads once, few, many or a size class.

CDR3 protein: CASSLEGNRGLNTGELFF
CDR3 DNA: TGTGCCAGCAGCTTAGAAGGCAACAGGGGTCTAAACACCGGGGAGCTGTTTTTT
D gene: TRBD1
V gene: TRBV13
J gene: TRBJ2-2
clone size: NA

CDR3 protein: CASSQPQGFHEKLFF
CDR3 DNA: TGCGCCAGCAGCCAACCACAGGGGTTTCATGAAAAACTGTTTTTT
D gene: TRBD1
V gene: TRBV4-1
J gene: TRBJ1-4
clone size: NA

CDR3 protein: CASIQRGDNEKLFF
CDR3 DNA: TGTGCCAGCATCCAACGGGGAGACAATGAAAAACTGTTTTTT
D gene: NA
V gene: TRBV6-6
J gene: TRBJ1-4
clone size: NA

CDR3 protein: CASSGVSTDTQYF
CDR3 DNA: TGCGCCAGCAGCGGGGTTAGCACAGATACGCAGTATTTT
D gene: NA
V gene: TRBV4-1
J gene: TRBJ2-3
clone size: NA

CDR3 protein: CASSVVGGGATGELFF
CDR3 DNA: TGTGCCAGCAGCGTAGTTGGCGGGGGGGCTACCGGGGAGCTGTTTTTT
D gene: TRBD2
V gene: TRBV9
J gene: TRBJ2-2
clone size: NA

CDR3 protein: CASTPRGGGGRTDTQYF
CDR3 DNA: TGTGCCAGCACCCCCAGGGGCGGGGGCGGTAGGACAGATACGCAGTATTTT
D gene: NA
V gene: TRBV7-6
J gene: TRBJ2-3
clone size: NA

CDR3 protein: CASSTDYRVRYGYTF
CDR3 DNA: TGTGCCAGTAGTACCGATTACAGGGTACGATATGGCTACACCTTC
D gene: NA
V gene: TRBV19
J gene: TRBJ1-2
clone size: NA

CDR3 protein: CASSDSGTGEYSNQPQHF
CDR3 DNA: TGTGCCAGCAGTGACTCGGGGACAGGGGAATATAGCAATCAGCCCCAGCATTTT
D gene: TRBD1
V gene: TRBV6-4
J gene: TRBJ1-5
clone size: NA

CDR3 protein: CASSPSLGEKLFF
CDR3 DNA: TGTGCCAGCAGCCCTTCCTTAGGAGAAAAACTGTTTTTT
D gene: NA
V gene: TRBV7-9
J gene: TRBJ1-4
clone size: NA

CDR3 protein: CAISGDMDFAEAFF
CDR3 DNA: TGTGCCATCAGTGGGGATATGGATTTTGCTGAAGCTTTCTTT
D gene: NA
V gene: TRBV10-3
J gene: TRBJ1-1
clone size: NA

CDR3 protein: CASSQDQRAGRGNTIYF
CDR3 DNA: TGTGCCAGCAGCCAAGATCAGAGGGCGGGACGAGGAAACACCATATATTTT
D gene: NA
V gene: TRBV4-2
J gene: TRBJ1-3
clone size: NA

CDR3 protein: CASSQAWTLNTEAFF
CDR3 DNA: TGTGCCAGCAGCCAAGCTTGGACGTTGAACACTGAAGCTTTCTTT
D gene: NA
V gene: TRBV14
J gene: TRBJ1-1
clone size: few

CDR3 protein: CASSPPLRGGFDNEQFF
CDR3 DNA: TGTGCCAGCTCACCACCGCTGAGGGGGGGGTTCGACAATGAGCAGTTCTTC
D gene: NA
V gene: TRBV18
J gene: TRBJ2-1
clone size: once

CDR3 protein: CARPSLAKNIQYF
CDR3 DNA: TGTGCCAGACCGAGCTTAGCCAAAAACATTCAGTACTTC
D gene: NA
V gene: TRBV6-5
J gene: TRBJ2-4
clone size: few

CDR3 protein: CATSDSGMGGRYNEQFF
CDR3 DNA: TGTGCCACCAGTGATTCTGGGATGGGGGGGAGATACAATGAGCAGTTCTTC
D gene: TRBD2
V gene: TRBV24-1
J gene: TRBJ2-1
clone size: NA

CDR3 protein: CASSQQVIGTGELFF
CDR3 DNA: TGTGCCAGCAGCCAACAGGTCATCGGAACCGGGGAGCTGTTTTTT
D gene: NA
V gene: TRBV7-3
J gene: TRBJ2-2
clone size: NA

CDR3 protein: CAISVGLNVDTQYF
CDR3 DNA: TGTGCCATCAGCGTTGGACTAAATGTGGATACGCAGTATTTT
D gene: NA
V gene: TRBV10-3
J gene: TRBJ2-3
clone size: NA

CDR3 protein: CASSETWGTRGAEQFF
CDR3 DNA: TGTGCCAGTAGTGAGACGTGGGGGACCCGGGGCGCCGAGCAGTTCTTC
D gene: NA
V gene: TRBV19
J gene: TRBJ2-1
clone size: NA

CDR3 protein: CASSPARTAEQFF
CDR3 DNA: TGTGCCAGTAGTCCCGCGCGGACCGCAGAGCAGTTCTTC
D gene: NA
V gene: TRBV19
J gene: TRBJ2-1
clone size: NA

CDR3 protein: CASSLGRDYEQYF
CDR3 DNA: TGTGCCAGCAGTTTAGGCAGGGACTACGAGCAGTACTTC
D gene: NA
V gene: TRBV12-3/TRBV12-4
J gene: TRBJ2-7
clone size: NA

CDR3 protein: CASSWATFTDTQYF
CDR3 DNA: TGTGCCAGCAGCTGGGCTACTTTCACAGATACGCAGTATTTT
D gene: NA
V gene: TRBV5-4
J gene: TRBJ2-3
clone size: NA

CDR3 protein: CASSDRTGNYNEQFF
CDR3 DNA: TGTGCCAGCAGTGACCGGACAGGAAACTACAATGAGCAGTTCTTC
D gene: TRBD1
V gene: TRBV6-4
J gene: TRBJ2-1
clone size: NA

CDR3 protein: CASSYRGGAYDETQYF
CDR3 DNA: TGTGCCAGCAGTTACCGCGGGGGGGCTTATGATGAGACCCAGTACTTC
D gene: TRBD2
V gene: TRBV6-5
J gene: TRBJ2-5
clone size: NA

CDR3 protein: CASSAPGSGSYEQYF
CDR3 DNA: TGTGCCAGCTCAGCCCCTGGGTCGGGCTCCTACGAGCAGTACTTC
D gene: NA
V gene: TRBV18
J gene: TRBJ2-7
clone size: NA

CDR3 protein: CASSRYGTAAEAFF
CDR3 DNA: TGTGCCAGCAGTCGGTACGGGACTGCGGCTGAAGCTTTCTTT
D gene: NA
V gene: TRBV25-1
J gene: TRBJ1-1
clone size: NA

CDR3 protein: CATAKDREETQYF
CDR3 DNA: TGTGCCACAGCGAAAGACAGGGAAGAGACCCAGTACTTC
D gene: TRBD1
V gene: TRBV7-7
J gene: TRBJ2-5
clone size: NA

CDR3 protein: CASTQGGGNTEAFF
CDR3 DNA: TGTGCCAGCACCCAGGGAGGGGGGAACACTGAAGCTTTCTTT
D gene: NA
V gene: TRBV2
J gene: TRBJ1-1
clone size: NA

CDR3 protein: CASIGRTDGTSPLHF
CDR3 DNA: TGTGCCAGTATCGGGCGGACCGACGGGACTTCACCCCTCCACTTT
D gene: NA
V gene: TRBV19
J gene: TRBJ1-6
clone size: NA

CDR3 protein: CASSYEGPTYEQYF
CDR3 DNA: TGTGCCAGCAGTTACGAAGGGCCTACCTACGAGCAGTACTTC
D gene: NA
V gene: TRBV6-2/TRBV6-3
J gene: TRBJ2-7
clone size: NA

CDR3 protein: CASSAARTSYEQYF
CDR3 DNA: TGTGCCAGCAGCGCGGCTAGGACCTCCTACGAGCAGTACTTC
D gene: NA
V gene: TRBV5-4
J gene: TRBJ2-7
clone size: NA

CDR3 protein: CASAGGFRGGNTIYF
CDR3 DNA: TGTGCCAGCGCCGGGGGGTTCCGAGGGGGAAACACCATATATTTT
D gene: NA
V gene: TRBV7-9
J gene: TRBJ1-3
clone size: NA

CDR3 protein: CASTGTGRYGNTGELFF
CDR3 DNA: TGTGCCAGCACCGGGACAGGGAGGTATGGGAACACCGGGGAGCTGTTTTTT
D gene: TRBD1
V gene: TRBV27
J gene: TRBJ2-2
clone size: NA

CDR3 protein: CASSTRDSPNEKLFF
CDR3 DNA: TGTGCCAGCAGCACTAGGGACAGTCCTAATGAAAAACTGTTTTTT
D gene: TRBD1
V gene: TRBV7-2
J gene: TRBJ1-4
clone size: NA

CDR3 protein: CASSQDGRNTGELFF
CDR3 DNA: TGTGCCAGCAGCCAAGATGGACGGAACACCGGGGAGCTGTTTTTT
D gene: NA
V gene: TRBV3-1/TRBV3-2
J gene: TRBJ2-2
clone size: NA

CDR3 protein: CAWSVGSGAGQETQYF
CDR3 DNA: TGTGCCTGGAGTGTAGGGTCAGGAGCGGGCCAAGAGACCCAGTACTTC
D gene: NA
V gene: TRBV30
J gene: TRBJ2-5
clone size: NA

CDR3 protein: CASSVRGRNTGELFF
CDR3 DNA: TGTGCCAGCAGCGTACGGGGTCGGAACACCGGGGAGCTGTTTTTT
D gene: NA
V gene: TRBV9
J gene: TRBJ2-2
clone size: once

CDR3 protein: CATSDPRTGELFF
CDR3 DNA: TGTGCCACCAGTGACCCACGCACCGGGGAGCTGTTTTTT
D gene: NA
V gene: TRBV24-1
J gene: TRBJ2-2
clone size: NA